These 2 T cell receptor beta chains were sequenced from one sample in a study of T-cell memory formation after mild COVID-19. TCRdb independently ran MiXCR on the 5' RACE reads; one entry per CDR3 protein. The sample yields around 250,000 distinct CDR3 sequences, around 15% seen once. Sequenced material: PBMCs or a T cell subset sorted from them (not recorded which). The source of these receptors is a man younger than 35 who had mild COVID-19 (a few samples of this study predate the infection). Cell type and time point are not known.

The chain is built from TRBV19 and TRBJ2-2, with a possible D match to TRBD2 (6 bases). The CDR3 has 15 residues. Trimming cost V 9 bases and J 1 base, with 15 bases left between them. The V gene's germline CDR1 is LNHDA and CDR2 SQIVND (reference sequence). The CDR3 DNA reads TGTGCCAGCCTCTCCCTGGGGGGGAACACCGGGGAGCTGTTTTTT. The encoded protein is CASLSLGGNTGELFF.

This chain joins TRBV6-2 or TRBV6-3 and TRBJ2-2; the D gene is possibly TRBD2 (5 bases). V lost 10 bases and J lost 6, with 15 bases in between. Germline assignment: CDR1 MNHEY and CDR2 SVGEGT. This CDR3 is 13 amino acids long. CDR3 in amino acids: CAISEVGAGELFF. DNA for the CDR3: TGTGCCATATCGGAGGTTGGGGCCGGGGAGCTGTTTTTT.